This T cell receptor (beta chain) was captured by sequencing in a study of shared clonotypes between healthy human individuals. Worth noting for this clone: What it binds is unknown.

With 4 bases removed from V and 0 bases from J, the gap between germline ends came to 16 bases. The CDR3 totals 17 residues. CDR1 and CDR2 from the germline V gene are SNHLY and FYNNEI. Profiling relied on immunoSEQ multiplex PCR, and the TCRdb table lists in-frame clones only, not all of them. The table shows about 2 million clones, with less than 95% occurring only once. Whole-study results and caveats: A few donors shared about 4.5% of their naive CD4 clonotypes.

As defined, naive CD8 cells were CD45RO-negative and positively selected for CCR7, with terminally differentiated effector memory CD45RA+ cells excluded. Donation came from healthy HIV-negative adults that had no recent acute infections or vaccinations. The chain couples TRBV2 to TRBJ1-5, with TRBD1 as a possible D gene (5 bases). The clonotype comes from a man younger than 35 in good health. Input material: naive CD8+ T cells sorted from blood. The CDR3 DNA reads as TGTGCCAGCAGTGCTATCAGGGCCGATTATAGCAATCAGCCCCAGCATTTT. This sequence encodes CASSAIRADYSNQPQHF.